This T cell receptor beta chain was captured by sequencing in a study of blood T cell repertoires in COVID-19. The overall study: Sources were T cells, B-cell-depleted T cells, or PBMCs; the material itself was cDNA or gDNA.

V was clipped by 7 bases and J by 3 bases, with 15 bases between them. CDR3 length: 15 amino acids. CDR1 LNHDA and CDR2 SQIVND come from the germline V gene (reference sequence). Only in-frame clones appear in the TCRdb table, and some are missing; sequencing was by immunoSEQ multiplex PCR. The sample includes some 150,000 clones, more than 70% of them seen just once. The TCR was taken from a human donor in a cohort sampled during active COVID-19. The J gene is TRBJ1-4, the V gene TRBV19; TRBD1 might be the D (5 bases). Input material: peripheral blood. The CDR3 protein is CASTSTGSPNEKLFF. The CDR3 DNA reads TGTGCCAGTACCTCCACAGGATCCCCTAATGAAAAACTGTTTTTT.